This T cell receptor (beta chain) was sequenced in a study of blood T cell repertoires in COVID-19. V lost 6 bases and J lost 9; bases outside the gene matches: 8. Per the germline V gene, CDR1 is MDHEN and CDR2 is SYDVKM. The CDR3 has 14 residues. Enrolment of Seattle patients took place during active infection, and they were followed longitudinally. Original analysis: Reference gene primers were amplified, and this amplification served to estimate nucleated cell counts. Measured with immunoSEQ multiplex PCR; TCRdb has only the in-frame clones, and not every one. Clonal size and the V and J genes are those of that table, whereas D and trimming came from the DNA. Among more than 300,000 clones listed, approximately 87% were seen once.

The sequence was obtained from a woman aged 25 to 39 with COVID-19, enrolled during active disease. The sample was peripheral blood. V gene TRBV28 combines with J gene TRBJ1-6; 7 nucleotides line up with TRBD1. In DNA form, the CDR3 reads TGTGCCAGCAGAACCGGGACAGAGGGTTCACCCCTCCACTTT. Translation gives CASRTGTEGSPLHF.